Listed here is a single T cell receptor (beta chain). This clonotype was counted a few times. Its recognized antigen is unknown. No per-base quality is available; no much larger clone lies one base away. These data originate in a study of identical twins (dated by TCRdb to about 2016). About the investigation overall: The study deep-sequenced TCR alpha and beta repertoires from monozygotic twins, unrelated adults of various ages and cord blood to test whether fetal clonotypes persist. To rule out contamination, the twin experiments were replicated at different times with different library preparation protocols.

Points the paper makes about the study in general: Recombination models systematically underestimated out-of-frame TCR alpha sharing in monozygotic twins but agreed with sharing between unrelated individuals. Fewer insertions were carried by abundant cord blood beta clonotypes, a similar but weaker trend appeared in young adult naive repertoires, and no such trend appeared in memory repertoires. Zero-insertion analyses could be partly confounded by invariant T cells such as MAIT and iNKT, although diverse VJ usage argued against such confounding for most clonotypes. The excess sharing between twins in beta out-of-frame sequences was weaker because fewer shared sequences reduced the signal-to-noise ratio. Compared with coincidental sharing between unrelated individuals, out-of-frame TCR alpha sequences shared between twins had an excess of sequences with low generation probability. Because the same donors could not be followed over many years, conclusions were based on cross-sectional statistical analysis.

All donors were healthy Caucasians. The twin cohort comprised three pairs of female monozygotic twins, all aged roughly 18 to 30 years. CD4+ and CD8+ T cell populations were isolated with positive isolation kits from Invitrogen. Preparation of the library involved 5' RACE. The sequencer was an Illumina HiSeq 2000. Template switching introduced a universal primer binding site; the final cDNA contained a unique molecular identifier, enabling accurate counting of TCR cDNA molecules. Specific primers in the conserved constant-segment region were used to synthesize first-strand cDNA for the TCR alpha and beta chains. To control for contamination, each cDNA library was double barcoded with a SMART-Mk sample barcode plus Illumina barcodes. Two successive PCR steps introduced TruSeq adapter sequences along with Illumina sample barcodes. TCR alpha and beta cDNA libraries were sequenced on the Illumina HiSeq platform with custom primers. Per the source publication's procedure: Unique molecular identifiers were extracted from raw reads with MiGEC, and CDR3 positions were determined with MiXCR. Recombination models were inferred per individual with the repgenHMM and IGoR tools using an EM algorithm. Shared clonotype analysis was performed with the tcR package in R, normalizing sharing by the product of cloneset sizes. Out-of-frame nonproductive sequences were analyzed to study raw recombination free of thymic and clonal selection effects. TCRdb reprocessing: public reads trimmed at Q25 with fastp, clones called with MiXCR, in-frame beta chains kept. For every CDR3 protein sequence, its rows merge into one entry that carries the most common genes and DNA. These V and J calls are TCRdb output, not the study's own analysis. The table for this sample lists 250,000 or so distinct CDR3 sequences; approximately 8% of them were counted only once. The ten largest clones take up approximately 5.4% of the sample.

A further study also used this sample, focusing on yellow fever vaccine responses in identical twins. Drawing on the second study: The authors reported that the T cell response to vaccination in identical twins appeared partly convergent and partly personalized. The study precisely tracked vaccine-responding T cell clones in identical twins.

This TCR was recovered from a woman younger than 30 in good health. The sample consisted of CD8+ T cells sorted from blood.

The CDR3 region: CASSLFEAPGVETQYF. At the DNA level, the sequence is TGTGCCAGCAGCTTATTCGAGGCGCCCGGGGTGGAGACCCAGTACTTC. The chain is assembled from TRBV13 and TRBJ2-5, and the D gene may be TRBD2, 5 bases matching. The V and J ends are trimmed by 2 bases and 5 bases, leaving 18 bases between them. The CDR3, from cysteine to phenylalanine, totals 16 residues. The read is trimmed to its CDR3 DNA, 48 bases read in frame from base 1. According to the germline V gene (reference sequence), CDR1 reads PRHDT and CDR2 reads FYEKMQ.